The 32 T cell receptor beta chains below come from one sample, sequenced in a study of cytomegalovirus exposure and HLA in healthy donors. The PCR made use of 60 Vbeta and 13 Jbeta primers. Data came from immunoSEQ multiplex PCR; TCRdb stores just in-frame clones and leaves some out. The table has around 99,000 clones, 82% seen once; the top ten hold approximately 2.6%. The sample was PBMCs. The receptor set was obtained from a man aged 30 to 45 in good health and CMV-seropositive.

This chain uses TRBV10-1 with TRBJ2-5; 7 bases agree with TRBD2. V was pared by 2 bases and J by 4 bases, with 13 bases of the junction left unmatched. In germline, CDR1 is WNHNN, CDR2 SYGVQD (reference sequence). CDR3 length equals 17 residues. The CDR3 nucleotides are TGCGCCAGCAGTGAGCCGTCCCGATCGGGAGGAGGAGAGACCCAGTACTTC. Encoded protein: CASSEPSRSGGGETQYF.

This chain's CDR3 is CASSVATGSEAFF. DNA of the CDR3: TGTGCCAGCAGCGTAGCAACAGGGTCTGAAGCTTTCTTT. The V gene is TRBV9, the J gene TRBJ1-1, with D perhaps matching TRBD1 (6 bases). The V end was cut by 0 bases, the J end by 6 bases, with 9 bases between. The CDR3 totals 13 residues. Looked up from germline, CDR1 is SGDLS and CDR2 is YYNGEE.

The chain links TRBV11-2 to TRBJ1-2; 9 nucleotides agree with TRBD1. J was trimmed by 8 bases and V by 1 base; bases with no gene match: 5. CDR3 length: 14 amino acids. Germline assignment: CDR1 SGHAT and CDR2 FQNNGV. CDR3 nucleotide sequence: TGTGCCAGCAGCTTAGCGGGGGACAGGGAAGGCTACACCTTC. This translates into CASSLAGDREGYTF.

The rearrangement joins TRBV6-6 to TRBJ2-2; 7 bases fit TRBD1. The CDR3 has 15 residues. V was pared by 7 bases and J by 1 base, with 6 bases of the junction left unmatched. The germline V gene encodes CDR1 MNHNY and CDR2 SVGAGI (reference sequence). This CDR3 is CASTKRQGNTGELFF. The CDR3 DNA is TGTGCCAGCACCAAAAGACAGGGGAACACCGGGGAGCTGTTTTTT.

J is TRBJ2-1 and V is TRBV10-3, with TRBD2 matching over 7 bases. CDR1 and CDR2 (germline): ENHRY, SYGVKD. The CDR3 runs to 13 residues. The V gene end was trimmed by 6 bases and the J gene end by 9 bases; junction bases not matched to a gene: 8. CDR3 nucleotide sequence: TGTGCCATCAGAACTAGCGTGGTTAGTGAGCAGTTCTTC. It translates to CAIRTSVVSEQFF.

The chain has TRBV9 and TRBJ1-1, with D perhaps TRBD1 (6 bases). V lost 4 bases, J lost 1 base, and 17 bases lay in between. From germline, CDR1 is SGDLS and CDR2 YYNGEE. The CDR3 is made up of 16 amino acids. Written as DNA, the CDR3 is TGTGCCAGCAGCCCCCGGGGGGACACAGCGAACACTGAAGCTTTCTTT. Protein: CASSPRGDTANTEAFF.

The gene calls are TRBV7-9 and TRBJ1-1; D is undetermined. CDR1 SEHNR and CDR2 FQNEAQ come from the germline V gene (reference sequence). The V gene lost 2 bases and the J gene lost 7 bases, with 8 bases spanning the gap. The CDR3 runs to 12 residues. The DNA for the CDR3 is TGTGCCAGCAGCTTAAGCCTCAATGAAGCTTTCTTT. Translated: CASSLSLNEAFF.

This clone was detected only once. This chain's CDR3 is CASSFPSAGSVPNQPQHF. The CDR3 nucleotides read TGTGCCAGCAGTTTCCCCAGCGCAGGGTCAGTACCGAATCAGCCCCAGCATTTT. V usage is TRBV28 and J usage is TRBJ1-5; the D gene is possibly TRBD1 (5 bases). The CDR3 runs 18 residues. The germline V gene has CDR1 MDHEN and CDR2 SYDVKM. V lost 3 bases, J lost 4 bases, and 22 bases lay in between. Supplemented by reference TRBV28 and TRBJ1-5, the full variable domain reads DVKVTQSSRYLVKRTGEKVFLECVQDMDHENMFWYRQDPGLGLRLIYFSYDVKMKEKGDIPEGYSVSREKKERFSLILESASTNQTSMYLCASSFPSAGSVPNQPQHFGDGTRLSIL.

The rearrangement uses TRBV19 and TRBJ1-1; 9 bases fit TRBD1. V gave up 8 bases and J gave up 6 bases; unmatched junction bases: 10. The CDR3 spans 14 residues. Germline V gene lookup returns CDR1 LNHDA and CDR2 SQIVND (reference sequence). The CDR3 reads CASRTDRGWAEAFF. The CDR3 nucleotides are TGTGCCAGTCGTACGGACAGGGGATGGGCTGAAGCTTTCTTT.

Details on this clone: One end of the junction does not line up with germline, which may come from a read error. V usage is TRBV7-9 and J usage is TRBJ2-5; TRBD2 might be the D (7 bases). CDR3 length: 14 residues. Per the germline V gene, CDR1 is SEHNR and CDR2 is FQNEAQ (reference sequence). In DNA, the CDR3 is TGTTCCAGCAGCCGAGGGGGGGCCCCAGAGACCCAGTACTTC. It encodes CSSSRGGAPETQYF.

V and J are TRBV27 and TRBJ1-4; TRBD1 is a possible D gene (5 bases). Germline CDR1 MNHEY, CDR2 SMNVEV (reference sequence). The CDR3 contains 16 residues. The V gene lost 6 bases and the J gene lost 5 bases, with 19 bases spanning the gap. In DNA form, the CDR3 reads TGTGCCAGCAGGGAGGGGTTCGACGGAATGAATGAAAAACTGTTTTTT. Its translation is CASREGFDGMNEKLFF.

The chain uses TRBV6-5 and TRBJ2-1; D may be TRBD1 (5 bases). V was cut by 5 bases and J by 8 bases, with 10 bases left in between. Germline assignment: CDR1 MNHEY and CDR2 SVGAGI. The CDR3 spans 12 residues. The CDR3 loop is CASSKDSDEQFF. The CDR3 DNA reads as TGTGCCAGCAGTAAAGACAGTGATGAGCAGTTCTTC.

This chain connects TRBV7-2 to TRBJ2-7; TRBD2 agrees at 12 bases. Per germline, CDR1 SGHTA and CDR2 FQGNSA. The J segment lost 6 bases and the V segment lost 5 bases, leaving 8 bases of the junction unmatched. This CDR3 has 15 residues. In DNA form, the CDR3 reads TGTGCCAGCAGCCCGGGACTAGCGGGTTCCGTCGAGCAGTACTTC. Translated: CASSPGLAGSVEQYF.

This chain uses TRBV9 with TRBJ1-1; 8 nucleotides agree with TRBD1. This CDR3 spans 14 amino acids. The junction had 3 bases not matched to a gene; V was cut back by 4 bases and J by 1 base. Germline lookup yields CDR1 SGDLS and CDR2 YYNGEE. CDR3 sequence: CASSPDRANTEAFF. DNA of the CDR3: TGTGCCAGCAGCCCGGACAGGGCGAACACTGAAGCTTTCTTT.

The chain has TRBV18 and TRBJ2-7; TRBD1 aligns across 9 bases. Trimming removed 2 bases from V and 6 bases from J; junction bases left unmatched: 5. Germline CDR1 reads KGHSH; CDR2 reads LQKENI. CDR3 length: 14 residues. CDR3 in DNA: TGTGCCAGCTCACCAGGGACAGGGAGTCTCGAGCAGTACTTC. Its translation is CASSPGTGSLEQYF.

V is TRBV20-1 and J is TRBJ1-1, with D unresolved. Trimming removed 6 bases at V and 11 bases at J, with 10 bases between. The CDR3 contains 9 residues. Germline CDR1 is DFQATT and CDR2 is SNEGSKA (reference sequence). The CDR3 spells CSAGGGAFF. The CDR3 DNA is TGCAGTGCGGGTGGAGGGGCTTTCTTT.

The CDR3 spells CASSEAPFRQTWGTF. CDR3 DNA sequence: TGTGCCAGCAGTGAAGCGCCCTTCCGACAGACTTGGGGCACCTTC. This chain links TRBV2 with TRBJ1-2; perhaps TRBD1 as D (5 bases). Trimming left V 0 bases short and J 13 bases short, with 21 bases between. The germline V gene has CDR1 SNHLY and CDR2 FYNNEI. This CDR3 is 15 amino acids long.

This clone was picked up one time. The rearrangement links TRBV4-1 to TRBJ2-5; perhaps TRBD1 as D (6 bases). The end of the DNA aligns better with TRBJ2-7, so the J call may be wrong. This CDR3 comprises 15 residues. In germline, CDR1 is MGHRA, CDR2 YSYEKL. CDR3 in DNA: TGCGCCAGCAGCCAGTTGGTCGGACAGCCATACGAGCAGTACTTC. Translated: CASSQLVGQPYEQYF.

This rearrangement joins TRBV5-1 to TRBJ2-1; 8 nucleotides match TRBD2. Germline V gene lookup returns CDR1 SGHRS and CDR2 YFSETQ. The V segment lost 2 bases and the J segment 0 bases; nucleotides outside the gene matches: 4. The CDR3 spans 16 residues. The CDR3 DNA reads TGCGCCAGCAGCTTAGGCGGGGGGAGCTCCTACAATGAGCAGTTCTTC. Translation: CASSLGGGSSYNEQFF.

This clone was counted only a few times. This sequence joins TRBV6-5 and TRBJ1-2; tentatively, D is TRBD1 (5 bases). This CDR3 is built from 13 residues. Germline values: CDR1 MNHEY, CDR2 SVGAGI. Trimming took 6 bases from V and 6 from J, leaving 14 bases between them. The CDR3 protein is CASRSGGRNGYTF. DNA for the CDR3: TGTGCCAGCAGAAGTGGGGGGAGGAATGGCTACACCTTC.

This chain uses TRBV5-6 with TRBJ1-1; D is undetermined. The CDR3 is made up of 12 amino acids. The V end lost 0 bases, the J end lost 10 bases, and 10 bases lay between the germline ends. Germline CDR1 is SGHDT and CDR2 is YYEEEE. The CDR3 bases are TGTGCCAGCAGCTTGGAACCGGGAGGAGCTTTCTTT. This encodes CASSLEPGGAFF.

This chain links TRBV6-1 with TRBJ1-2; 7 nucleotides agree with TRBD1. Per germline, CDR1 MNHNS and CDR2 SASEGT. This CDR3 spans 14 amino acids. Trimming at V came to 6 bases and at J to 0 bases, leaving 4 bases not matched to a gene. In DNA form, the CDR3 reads TGTGCCAGCAGGAGCAGGGGGACTAACTATGGCTACACCTTC. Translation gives CASRSRGTNYGYTF.

CDR3 nucleotide sequence: TGTGCCAGCAGCCAAACCACCGATTTCAGCTATGGCTACACCTTC. Its protein is CASSQTTDFSYGYTF. The J gene is TRBJ1-2, the V gene TRBV7-9; the D is unclear. The germline CDR1 and CDR2 sequences are SEHNR and FQNEAQ (reference sequence). V lost 5 bases, J lost 4 bases, and 17 bases lay in between. The CDR3 spans 15 residues. Based on the CDR3 plus reference TRBV7-9 and TRBJ1-2, the full variable domain is DTGVSQNPRHKITKRGQNVTFRCDPISEHNRLYWYRQTLGQGPEFLTYFQNEAQLEKSRLLSDRFSAERPKGSFSTLEIQRTEQGDSAMYLCASSQTTDFSYGYTFGSGTRLTVV.

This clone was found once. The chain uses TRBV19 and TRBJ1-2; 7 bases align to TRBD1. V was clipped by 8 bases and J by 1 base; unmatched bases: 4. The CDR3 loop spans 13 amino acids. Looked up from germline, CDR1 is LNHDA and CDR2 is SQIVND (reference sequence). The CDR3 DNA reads TGTGCCAGTTACCGGGACAGTAACTATGGCTACACCTTC. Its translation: CASYRDSNYGYTF.

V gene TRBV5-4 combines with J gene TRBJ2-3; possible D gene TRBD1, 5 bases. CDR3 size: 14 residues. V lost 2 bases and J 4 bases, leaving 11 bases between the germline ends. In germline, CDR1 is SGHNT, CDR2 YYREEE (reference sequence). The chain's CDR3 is CASSFSGSPDTQYF. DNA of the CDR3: TGTGCCAGCAGCTTCTCAGGGTCCCCAGATACGCAGTATTTT.

Here the CDR3 reads CASREYREKNTEAFF. CDR3 nucleotide sequence: TGTGCCAGCAGGGAATACAGGGAAAAGAACACTGAAGCTTTCTTT. This chain joins TRBV27 and TRBJ1-1, with D maybe TRBD1 (6 bases). V lost 6 bases to trimming and J lost 1 base, with 15 bases between them. Germline CDR1 reads MNHEY; CDR2 reads SMNVEV (reference sequence). This CDR3 has 15 residues.

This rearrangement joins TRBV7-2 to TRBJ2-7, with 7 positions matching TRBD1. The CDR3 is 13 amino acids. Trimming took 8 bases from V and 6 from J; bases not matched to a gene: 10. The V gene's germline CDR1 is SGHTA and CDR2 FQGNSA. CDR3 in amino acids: CASQEGARSEQYF. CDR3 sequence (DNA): TGTGCCAGCCAAGAGGGGGCCAGGAGCGAGCAGTACTTC.

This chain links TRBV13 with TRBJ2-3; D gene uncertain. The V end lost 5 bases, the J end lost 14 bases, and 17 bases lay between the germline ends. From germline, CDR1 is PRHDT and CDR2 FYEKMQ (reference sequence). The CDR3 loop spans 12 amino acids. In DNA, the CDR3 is TGTGCCAGCAGCGCAGGTGACCATGGGCCGTATTTT. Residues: CASSAGDHGPYF.

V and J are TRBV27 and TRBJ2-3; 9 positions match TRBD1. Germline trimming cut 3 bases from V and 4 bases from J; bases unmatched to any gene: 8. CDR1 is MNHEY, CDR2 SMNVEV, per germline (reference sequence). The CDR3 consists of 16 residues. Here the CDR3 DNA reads TGTGCCAGCAGTTTTATCGGGACAGGGATCGCAGATACGCAGTATTTT. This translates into CASSFIGTGIADTQYF.

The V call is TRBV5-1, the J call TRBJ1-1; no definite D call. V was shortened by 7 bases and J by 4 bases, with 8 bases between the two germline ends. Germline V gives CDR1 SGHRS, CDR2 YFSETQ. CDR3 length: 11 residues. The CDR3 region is CASRRSTEAFF. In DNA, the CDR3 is TGCGCCAGCCGGCGGAGCACTGAAGCTTTCTTT.

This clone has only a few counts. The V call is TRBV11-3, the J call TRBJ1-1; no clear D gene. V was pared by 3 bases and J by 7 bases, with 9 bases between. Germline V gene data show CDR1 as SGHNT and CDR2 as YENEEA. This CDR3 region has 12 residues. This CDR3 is CASSLSSIEAFF. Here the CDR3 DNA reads TGTGCCAGCAGCTTGTCGAGTATTGAAGCTTTCTTT.

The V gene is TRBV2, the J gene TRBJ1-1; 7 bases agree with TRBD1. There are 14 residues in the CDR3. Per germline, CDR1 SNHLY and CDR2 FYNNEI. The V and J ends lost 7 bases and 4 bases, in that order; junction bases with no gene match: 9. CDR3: CASTATGQITEAFF. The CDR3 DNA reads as TGTGCCAGCACTGCGACAGGGCAGATCACTGAAGCTTTCTTT.